The rows below give T cell receptor beta chains drawn from one sample of a study of shared clonotypes between healthy human individuals. Libraries were prepared by immunoSEQ multiplex PCR; TCRdb keeps only in-frame clonotypes and omits some of them. The sample carries about a million clones, approximately 80% recorded once. Input material: memory CD4+ T cells from PBMCs. These receptors came from a man aged 18 to 29 in good health. Some clones in this sample may be carry-over from other donors' samples. Both conserved end residues are part of each CDR3. Each record gives: D gene, CDR3 length, V gene, J gene, clone size, CDR3 DNA, CDR3 protein. A D gene is named only where the DNA matches it firmly. Not every row has a clone size; where given, it reads once, few, many or a size class.

D gene: TRBD1; CDR3 length: 14; V gene: TRBV5-4; J gene: TRBJ2-5; clone size: NA; CDR3 DNA: TGTGCCAGCAGGAGATCAACAGGGGAAGAGACCCAGTACTTC; CDR3 protein: CASRRSTGEETQYF
D gene: TRBD1; CDR3 length: 15; V gene: TRBV6-1; J gene: TRBJ2-2; clone size: NA; CDR3 DNA: TGTGCCAGCCCCCGCCAGGGGGCAAACACCGGGGAGCTGTTTTTT; CDR3 protein: CASPRQGANTGELFF
D gene: TRBD2; CDR3 length: 16; V gene: TRBV11-2; J gene: TRBJ2-3; clone size: NA; CDR3 DNA: TGTGCCAGCAGCCTCCTTAGCGGGAGGGGCACAGATACGCAGTATTTT; CDR3 protein: CASSLLSGRGTDTQYF
D gene: TRBD2; CDR3 length: 15; V gene: TRBV4-1; J gene: TRBJ2-7; clone size: once; CDR3 DNA: TGCGCCAGCAGCCATGGAGGGAGGGGCGACTACGAGCAGTACTTC; CDR3 protein: CASSHGGRGDYEQYF
D gene: TRBD1; CDR3 length: 15; V gene: TRBV9; J gene: TRBJ2-2; clone size: few; CDR3 DNA: TGTGCCAGCAGCCGGGCAGGGGGTCTAGCCGGGGAGCTGTTTTTT; CDR3 protein: CASSRAGGLAGELFF
D gene: NA; CDR3 length: 12; V gene: TRBV18; J gene: TRBJ1-1; clone size: NA; CDR3 DNA: TGTGCCAGCTCAACCAGCCAAACTGAAGCTTTCTTT; CDR3 protein: CASSTSQTEAFF
D gene: NA; CDR3 length: 10; V gene: TRBV6-1; J gene: TRBJ1-6; clone size: NA; CDR3 DNA: TGTGCCAGCGGGAGTTCACCCCTCCACTTT; CDR3 protein: CASGSSPLHF
D gene: NA; CDR3 length: 14; V gene: TRBV25-1; J gene: TRBJ2-7; clone size: NA; CDR3 DNA: TGTGCCAGCAGTGAATGGAACAGAGCCCACGAGCAGTACTTC; CDR3 protein: CASSEWNRAHEQYF
D gene: NA; CDR3 length: 13; V gene: TRBV5-4; J gene: TRBJ2-5; clone size: NA; CDR3 DNA: TGTGCCAGCAGCCCTCAGGGTGTGGAGACCCAGTACTTC; CDR3 protein: CASSPQGVETQYF
D gene: TRBD1; CDR3 length: 13; V gene: TRBV5-6; J gene: TRBJ1-2; clone size: NA; CDR3 DNA: TGTGCCAGCAGCCAAGACAGGGAACGTGGCTACACCTTC; CDR3 protein: CASSQDRERGYTF
D gene: NA; CDR3 length: 13; V gene: TRBV27; J gene: TRBJ2-1; clone size: NA; CDR3 DNA: TGTGCCAGCAGTTTATCAGGGGTCGCTGAGCAGTTCTTC; CDR3 protein: CASSLSGVAEQFF
D gene: TRBD2; CDR3 length: 14; V gene: TRBV2; J gene: TRBJ2-1; clone size: NA; CDR3 DNA: TGTGCCAGCATTTTCCTAGCGGTTGAGGGGGAGCAGTTCTTC; CDR3 protein: CASIFLAVEGEQFF
D gene: TRBD2; CDR3 length: 13; V gene: TRBV30; J gene: TRBJ2-7; clone size: NA; CDR3 DNA: TGTGCCTGGAGTGCGGGGACTAGCGTCGAGCAGTACTTC; CDR3 protein: CAWSAGTSVEQYF
D gene: NA; CDR3 length: 11; V gene: TRBV20-1; J gene: TRBJ1-2; clone size: NA; CDR3 DNA: TGCAGTGCTAGAGATAGGGGTGACTACACCTTC; CDR3 protein: CSARDRGDYTF
D gene: NA; CDR3 length: 14; V gene: TRBV5-4; J gene: TRBJ2-2; clone size: once; CDR3 DNA: TGTGCCAGCAGCTGGGGACAAAACACCGGGGAGCTGTTTTTT; CDR3 protein: CASSWGQNTGELFF
D gene: TRBD2; CDR3 length: 17; V gene: TRBV10-3; J gene: TRBJ2-3; clone size: NA; CDR3 DNA: TGTGCCATCAGTGGGCCCGGACTAGCGGGAGTGAAAGATACGCAGTATTTT; CDR3 protein: CAISGPGLAGVKDTQYF
D gene: TRBD2; CDR3 length: 11; V gene: TRBV20-1; J gene: TRBJ2-7; clone size: NA; CDR3 DNA: TGCAGTGCTGCTAGCGGGTACGAGCAGTACTTC; CDR3 protein: CSAASGYEQYF
D gene: NA; CDR3 length: 15; V gene: TRBV4-3; J gene: TRBJ2-4; clone size: NA; CDR3 DNA: TGCGCCAGCAGCCAAGGCTTCGGACAGACAAACATTCAGTACTTC; CDR3 protein: CASSQGFGQTNIQYF
D gene: NA; CDR3 length: 15; V gene: TRBV6-5; J gene: TRBJ2-1; clone size: NA; CDR3 DNA: TGTGCCAGCAGTTCGGCCCACACATCCTACAATGAGCAGTTCTTC; CDR3 protein: CASSSAHTSYNEQFF
D gene: NA; CDR3 length: 14; V gene: TRBV28; J gene: TRBJ2-1; clone size: NA; CDR3 DNA: TGTGCCAGCAGTTTATTGGCCGGGGACAATGAGCAGTTCTTC; CDR3 protein: CASSLLAGDNEQFF
D gene: TRBD2; CDR3 length: 18; V gene: TRBV4-1; J gene: TRBJ2-7; clone size: NA; CDR3 DNA: TGCGCCAGCAGCCAGTGGGGACTAGCGGGAGGGGCCTCCTACGAGCAGTACTTC; CDR3 protein: CASSQWGLAGGASYEQYF
D gene: NA; CDR3 length: 11; V gene: TRBV2; J gene: TRBJ1-1; clone size: few; CDR3 DNA: TGTGCCAGCGCCAGGAACACTGAAGCTTTCTTT; CDR3 protein: CASARNTEAFF
D gene: NA; CDR3 length: 14; V gene: TRBV2; J gene: TRBJ1-5; clone size: NA; CDR3 DNA: TGTGCCAGCAGTTTTATAGGAAGCAATCAGCCCCAGCATTTT; CDR3 protein: CASSFIGSNQPQHF
D gene: NA; CDR3 length: 14; V gene: TRBV19; J gene: TRBJ2-7; clone size: NA; CDR3 DNA: TGTGCCAGTAGTATTGGCACAGCTCCCTACGAGCAGTACTTC; CDR3 protein: CASSIGTAPYEQYF
D gene: NA; CDR3 length: 15; V gene: TRBV2; J gene: TRBJ1-4; clone size: NA; CDR3 DNA: TGTGCCAGCACCCCAACTCGATCAGGGAATGAAAAACTGTTTTTT; CDR3 protein: CASTPTRSGNEKLFF
D gene: NA; CDR3 length: 16; V gene: TRBV9; J gene: TRBJ2-1; clone size: NA; CDR3 DNA: TGTGCCAGCAGCGTGGGGTTCGCGGGGCATTACAATGAGCAGTTCTTC; CDR3 protein: CASSVGFAGHYNEQFF
D gene: NA; CDR3 length: 14; V gene: TRBV5-1; J gene: TRBJ2-2; clone size: few; CDR3 DNA: TGCGCCAGCAAAGGACAGACCAACACCGGGGAGCTGTTTTTT; CDR3 protein: CASKGQTNTGELFF
D gene: NA; CDR3 length: 14; V gene: TRBV9; J gene: TRBJ2-5; clone size: NA; CDR3 DNA: TGTGCCAGCAGCGTAGGGGCAGGCCAAGAGACCCAGTACTTC; CDR3 protein: CASSVGAGQETQYF
D gene: NA; CDR3 length: 14; V gene: TRBV7-3; J gene: TRBJ2-7; clone size: NA; CDR3 DNA: TGTGCCAGCAGCCCCCATCCCTCCTCTCCCGAGCAGTACTTC; CDR3 protein: CASSPHPSSPEQYF
D gene: NA; CDR3 length: 12; V gene: TRBV5-1; J gene: TRBJ2-1; clone size: many; CDR3 DNA: TGCGCCAGCAGCTACCCGGGGAGTGAGCAGTTCTTC; CDR3 protein: CASSYPGSEQFF
D gene: NA; CDR3 length: 16; V gene: TRBV18; J gene: TRBJ1-3; clone size: once; CDR3 DNA: TGTGCCAGCTCACCATGGCAGGAGATGGCTGGAAACACCATATATTTT; CDR3 protein: CASSPWQEMAGNTIYF
D gene: NA; CDR3 length: 12; V gene: TRBV6-6; J gene: TRBJ2-7; clone size: NA; CDR3 DNA: TGTGCCAGCCGGGACGGATCGAGCGAGCAGTACTTC; CDR3 protein: CASRDGSSEQYF
D gene: NA; CDR3 length: 18; V gene: TRBV19; J gene: TRBJ2-6; clone size: NA; CDR3 DNA: TGTGCCAGTAGTATTACTCCAGGGAGTGGAGCTGGGGCCAACGTCCTGACTTTC; CDR3 protein: CASSITPGSGAGANVLTF
D gene: TRBD2; CDR3 length: 14; V gene: TRBV4-3; J gene: TRBJ2-7; clone size: NA; CDR3 DNA: TGCGCCAGCAGCCAAGCCGGGAGGGCTTACGAGCAGTACTTC; CDR3 protein: CASSQAGRAYEQYF
D gene: NA; CDR3 length: 17; V gene: TRBV2; J gene: TRBJ1-2; clone size: NA; CDR3 DNA: TGTGCCAGCAGTGAAGGCCCCGGGGTCCTCTCTAACTATGGCTACACCTTC; CDR3 protein: CASSEGPGVLSNYGYTF
D gene: NA; CDR3 length: 15; V gene: TRBV9; J gene: TRBJ2-7; clone size: NA; CDR3 DNA: TGTGCCAGCAGCGTAGCTCCTAGTTTTATCGGCGAGCAGTACTTC; CDR3 protein: CASSVAPSFIGEQYF
D gene: NA; CDR3 length: 15; V gene: TRBV6-1; J gene: TRBJ2-5; clone size: NA; CDR3 DNA: TGTGCCAGCAGCGGGCAAGGGGCGAAGTTGGAGACCCAGTACTTC; CDR3 protein: CASSGQGAKLETQYF
D gene: TRBD1; CDR3 length: 14; V gene: TRBV19; J gene: TRBJ1-4; clone size: few; CDR3 DNA: TGTGCCAGTAGCCACCGGGACAGTCGGGAAAAACTGTTTTTT; CDR3 protein: CASSHRDSREKLFF
D gene: NA; CDR3 length: 14; V gene: TRBV6-5; J gene: TRBJ2-1; clone size: NA; CDR3 DNA: TGTGCCAGCAGGCTCACGCGGGCCTACAATGAGCAGTTCTTC; CDR3 protein: CASRLTRAYNEQFF
D gene: NA; CDR3 length: 13; V gene: TRBV4-2; J gene: TRBJ1-1; clone size: few; CDR3 DNA: TGTGCCAGCAGCCCAGACTCCTCCCACGGGGCTTTCTTT; CDR3 protein: CASSPDSSHGAFF
D gene: NA; CDR3 length: 16; V gene: TRBV28; J gene: TRBJ1-2; clone size: NA; CDR3 DNA: TGTGCCAGCAGTCCCGGGACCATAAGAAATAACTATGGCTACACCTTC; CDR3 protein: CASSPGTIRNNYGYTF
D gene: TRBD2; CDR3 length: 16; V gene: TRBV7-3; J gene: TRBJ2-1; clone size: NA; CDR3 DNA: TGTGCCAGCAGCCCCTTACCACTAGCGGGGAACAATGAGCAGTTCTTC; CDR3 protein: CASSPLPLAGNNEQFF
D gene: NA; CDR3 length: 14; V gene: TRBV28; J gene: TRBJ1-2; clone size: few; CDR3 DNA: TGTGCCAGCAGTTCCCCTCCCTGGGGGTACGGCTACACCTTC; CDR3 protein: CASSSPPWGYGYTF
D gene: TRBD1; CDR3 length: 13; V gene: TRBV2; J gene: TRBJ1-1; clone size: NA; CDR3 DNA: TGTGCCAGCAGCGACAGGGGTAGGACTGAAGCTTTCTTT; CDR3 protein: CASSDRGRTEAFF
D gene: TRBD1; CDR3 length: 15; V gene: TRBV28; J gene: TRBJ1-5; clone size: NA; CDR3 DNA: TGTGCCAGCAGTTCCCAGGGGGTAGGCAATCAGCCCCAGCATTTT; CDR3 protein: CASSSQGVGNQPQHF
D gene: NA; CDR3 length: 15; V gene: TRBV7-9; J gene: TRBJ2-2; clone size: NA; CDR3 DNA: TGTGCCAGCAGCTTGAGGGACTCGGGGGCCGGGGAGCTGTTTTTT; CDR3 protein: CASSLRDSGAGELFF
D gene: NA; CDR3 length: 15; V gene: TRBV10-1; J gene: TRBJ1-4; clone size: few; CDR3 DNA: TGCGCCAGCAGTCCATCGACAGGAGGGAGCGAAAAACTGTTTTTT; CDR3 protein: CASSPSTGGSEKLFF
D gene: NA; CDR3 length: 13; V gene: TRBV6-6; J gene: TRBJ1-1; clone size: many; CDR3 DNA: TGTGCCAGCAGCAAAAGGAAGGGGGATGACGCTTTCTTT; CDR3 protein: CASSKRKGDDAFF
D gene: NA; CDR3 length: 11; V gene: TRBV28; J gene: TRBJ1-1; clone size: NA; CDR3 DNA: TGTGCCAGCAGTACCTGGACTGAAGCTTTCTTT; CDR3 protein: CASSTWTEAFF
D gene: NA; CDR3 length: 15; V gene: TRBV5-6; J gene: TRBJ2-7; clone size: NA; CDR3 DNA: TGTGCCAGCAGCTTGGTAGCGGGGACAGACTACGAGCAGTACTTC; CDR3 protein: CASSLVAGTDYEQYF
D gene: NA; CDR3 length: 15; V gene: TRBV10-3; J gene: TRBJ2-1; clone size: NA; CDR3 DNA: TGTGCCATCAGTGAGAGGGGCGTCGGGTACAATGAGCAGTTCTTC; CDR3 protein: CAISERGVGYNEQFF